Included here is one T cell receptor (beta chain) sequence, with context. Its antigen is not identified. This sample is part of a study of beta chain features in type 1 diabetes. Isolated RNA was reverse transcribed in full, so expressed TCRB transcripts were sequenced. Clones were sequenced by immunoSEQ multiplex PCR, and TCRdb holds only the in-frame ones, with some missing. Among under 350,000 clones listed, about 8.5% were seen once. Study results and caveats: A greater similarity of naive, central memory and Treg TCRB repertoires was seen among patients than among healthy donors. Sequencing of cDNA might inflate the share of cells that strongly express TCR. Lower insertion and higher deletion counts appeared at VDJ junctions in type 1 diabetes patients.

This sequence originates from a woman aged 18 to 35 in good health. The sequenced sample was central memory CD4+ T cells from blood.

The CDR3 loop is CASSLGRGGVLTF. The CDR3 DNA reads TGTGCCAGCAGCTTAGGCAGGGGTGGCGTCCTGACTTTC. The rearrangement links TRBV7-2 to TRBJ2-6; D possibly corresponds to TRBD1 (6 bases). The CDR3 covers 13 residues. V lost 1 base and J lost 12, with 10 bases in between. Germline assignment: CDR1 SGHTA and CDR2 FQGNSA.